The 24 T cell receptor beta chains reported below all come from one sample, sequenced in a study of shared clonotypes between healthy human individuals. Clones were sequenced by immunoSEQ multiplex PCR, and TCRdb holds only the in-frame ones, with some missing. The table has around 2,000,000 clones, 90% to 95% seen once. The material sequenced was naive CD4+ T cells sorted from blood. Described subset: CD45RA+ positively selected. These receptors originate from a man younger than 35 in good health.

CDR3 sequence (DNA): TGCAGCGTTGATGGACGGGGAAAGTCGAGCGAGCAGTACTTC. Translation gives CSVDGRGKSSEQYF. This chain connects TRBV29-1 to TRBJ2-7, with D possibly TRBD2 on 5 matching bases. Germline loops: CDR1 SQVTM, CDR2 ANQGSEA. The V end was cut by 3 bases, the J end by 6 bases, with 18 bases between. The CDR3 is 14 amino acids.

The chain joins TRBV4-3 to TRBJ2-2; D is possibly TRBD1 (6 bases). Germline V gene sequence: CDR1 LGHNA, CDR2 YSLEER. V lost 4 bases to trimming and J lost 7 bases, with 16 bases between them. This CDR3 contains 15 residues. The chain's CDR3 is CASSRKQGDGGELFF. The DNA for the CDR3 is TGCGCCAGCAGCCGAAAACAGGGTGATGGCGGGGAGCTGTTTTTT.

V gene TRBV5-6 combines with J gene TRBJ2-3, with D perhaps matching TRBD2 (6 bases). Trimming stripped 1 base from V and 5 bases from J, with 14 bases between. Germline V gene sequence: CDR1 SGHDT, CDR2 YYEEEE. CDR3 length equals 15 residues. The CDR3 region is CASSLRLDGGDTQYF. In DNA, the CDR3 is TGTGCCAGCAGCTTGCGACTAGATGGCGGAGATACGCAGTATTTT.

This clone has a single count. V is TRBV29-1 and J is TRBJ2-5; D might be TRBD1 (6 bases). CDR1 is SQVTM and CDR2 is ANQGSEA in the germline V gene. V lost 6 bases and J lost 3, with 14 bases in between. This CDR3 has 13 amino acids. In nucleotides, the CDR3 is TGCAGCGTCGCGTTGACAGGAAAAGAGACCCAGTACTTC. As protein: CSVALTGKETQYF.

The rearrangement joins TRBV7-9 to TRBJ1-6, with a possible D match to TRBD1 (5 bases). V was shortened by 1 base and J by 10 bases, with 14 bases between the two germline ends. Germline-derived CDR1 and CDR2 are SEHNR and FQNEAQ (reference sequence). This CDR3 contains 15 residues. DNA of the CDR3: TGTGCCAGCAGCTTAGATAACCCAGGGATGTCACCCCTCCACTTT. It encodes CASSLDNPGMSPLHF.

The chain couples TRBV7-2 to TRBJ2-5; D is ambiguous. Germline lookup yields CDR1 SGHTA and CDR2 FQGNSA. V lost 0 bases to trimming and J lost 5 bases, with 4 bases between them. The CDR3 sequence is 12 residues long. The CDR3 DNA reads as TGTGCCAGCAGCTTAGCTTCGGAGACCCAGTACTTC. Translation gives CASSLASETQYF. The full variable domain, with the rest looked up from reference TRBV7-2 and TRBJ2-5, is GAGVSQSPSNKVTEKGKDVELRCDPISGHTALYWYRQSLGQGLEFLIYFQGNSAPDKSGLPSDRFSAERTGGSVSTLTIQRTQQEDSAVYLCASSLASETQYFGPGTRLLVL.

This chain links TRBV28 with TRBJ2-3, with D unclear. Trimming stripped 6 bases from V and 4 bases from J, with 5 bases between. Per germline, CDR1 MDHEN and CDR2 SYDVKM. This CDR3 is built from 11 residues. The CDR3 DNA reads TGTGCCAGCAGGCTCTCAGATACGCAGTATTTT. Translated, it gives CASRLSDTQYF. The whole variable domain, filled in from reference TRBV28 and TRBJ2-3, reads DVKVTQSSRYLVKRTGEKVFLECVQDMDHENMFWYRQDPGLGLRLIYFSYDVKMKEKGDIPEGYSVSREKKERFSLILESASTNQTSMYLCASRLSDTQYFGPGTRLTVL.

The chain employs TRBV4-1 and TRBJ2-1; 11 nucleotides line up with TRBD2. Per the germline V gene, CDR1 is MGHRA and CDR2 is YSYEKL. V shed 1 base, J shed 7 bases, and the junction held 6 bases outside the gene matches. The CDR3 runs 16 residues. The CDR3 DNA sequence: TGCGCCAGCAGCCAAGGACTAGCGGGAAACAGTAATGAGCAGTTCTTC. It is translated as CASSQGLAGNSNEQFF.

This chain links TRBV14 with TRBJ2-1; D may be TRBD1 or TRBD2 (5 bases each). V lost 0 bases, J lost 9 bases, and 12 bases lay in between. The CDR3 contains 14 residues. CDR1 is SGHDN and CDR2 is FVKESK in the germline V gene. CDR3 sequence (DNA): TGTGCCAGCAGCCAAGATCTCGGGGCGAGTGAGCAGTTCTTC. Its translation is CASSQDLGASEQFF.

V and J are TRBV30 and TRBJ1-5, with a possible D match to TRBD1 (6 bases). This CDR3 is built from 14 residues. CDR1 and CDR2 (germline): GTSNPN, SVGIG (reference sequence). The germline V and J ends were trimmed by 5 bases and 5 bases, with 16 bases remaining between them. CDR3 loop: CAWGTGISHQPQHF. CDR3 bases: TGTGCCTGGGGTACAGGGATTTCACATCAGCCCCAGCATTTT.

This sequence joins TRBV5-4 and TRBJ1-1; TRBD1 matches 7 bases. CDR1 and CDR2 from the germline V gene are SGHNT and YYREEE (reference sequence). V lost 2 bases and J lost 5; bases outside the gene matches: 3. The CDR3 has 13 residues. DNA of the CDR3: TGTGCCAGCAGCTTCTCAGGGGGAACTGAAGCTTTCTTT. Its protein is CASSFSGGTEAFF.

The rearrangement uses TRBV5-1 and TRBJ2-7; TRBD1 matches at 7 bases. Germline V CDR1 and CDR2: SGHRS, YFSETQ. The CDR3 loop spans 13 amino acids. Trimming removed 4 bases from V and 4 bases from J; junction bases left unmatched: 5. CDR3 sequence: CASSPEQGYEQYF. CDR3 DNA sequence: TGCGCCAGCAGCCCCGAACAGGGGTACGAGCAGTACTTC. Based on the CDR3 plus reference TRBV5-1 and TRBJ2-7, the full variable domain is KAGVTQTPRYLIKTRGQQVTLSCSPISGHRSVSWYQQTPGQGLQFLFEYFSETQRNKGNFPGRFSGRQFSNSRSEMNVSTLELGDSALYLCASSPEQGYEQYFGPGTRLTVT.

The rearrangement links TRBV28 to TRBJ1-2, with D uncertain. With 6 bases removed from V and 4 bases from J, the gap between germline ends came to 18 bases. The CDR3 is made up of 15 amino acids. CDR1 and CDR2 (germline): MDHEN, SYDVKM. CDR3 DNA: TGTGCCAGCAGCCCACGGGGAGGAGGTACCTATGGCTACACCTTC. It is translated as CASSPRGGGTYGYTF.

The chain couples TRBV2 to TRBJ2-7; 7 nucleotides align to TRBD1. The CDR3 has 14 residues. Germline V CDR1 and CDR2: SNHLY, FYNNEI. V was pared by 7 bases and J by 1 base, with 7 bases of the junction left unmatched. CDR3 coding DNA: TGTGCCAGCACCCCACAGGGGATATCCTACGAGCAGTACTTC. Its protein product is CASTPQGISYEQYF.

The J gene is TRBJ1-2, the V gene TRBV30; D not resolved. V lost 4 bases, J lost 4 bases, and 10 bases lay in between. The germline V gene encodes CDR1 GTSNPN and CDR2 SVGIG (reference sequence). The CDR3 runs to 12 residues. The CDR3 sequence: CAWMRLGYGYTF. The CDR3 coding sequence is TGTGCCTGGATGAGGTTAGGCTATGGCTACACCTTC.

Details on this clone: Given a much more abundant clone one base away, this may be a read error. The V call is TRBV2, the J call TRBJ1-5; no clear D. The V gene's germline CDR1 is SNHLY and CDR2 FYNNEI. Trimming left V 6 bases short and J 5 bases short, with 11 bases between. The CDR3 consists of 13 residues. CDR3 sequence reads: CASSNERDQPQHF. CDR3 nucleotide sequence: TGTGCCAGCAGCAACGAACGTGATCAGCCCCAGCATTTT. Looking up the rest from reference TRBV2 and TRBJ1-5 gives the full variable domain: EPEVTQTPSHQVTQMGQEVILRCVPISNHLYFYWYRQILGQKVEFLVSFYNNEISEKSEIFDDQFSVERPDGSNFTLKIRSTKLEDSAMYFCASSNERDQPQHFGDGTRLSIL.

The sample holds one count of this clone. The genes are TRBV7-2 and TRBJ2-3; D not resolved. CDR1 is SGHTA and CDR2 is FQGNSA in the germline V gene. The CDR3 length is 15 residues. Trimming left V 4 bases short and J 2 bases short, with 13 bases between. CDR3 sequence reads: CASSSLGLNTDTQYF. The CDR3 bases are TGTGCCAGCAGCTCTCTAGGGCTAAACACAGATACGCAGTATTTT.

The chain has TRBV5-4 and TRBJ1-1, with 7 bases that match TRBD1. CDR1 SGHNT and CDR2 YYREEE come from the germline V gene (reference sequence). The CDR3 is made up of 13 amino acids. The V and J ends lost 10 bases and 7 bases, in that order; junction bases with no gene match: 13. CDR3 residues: CAGRQEGAFEAFF. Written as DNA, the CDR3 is TGTGCCGGTCGGCAAGAGGGGGCCTTTGAAGCTTTCTTT.

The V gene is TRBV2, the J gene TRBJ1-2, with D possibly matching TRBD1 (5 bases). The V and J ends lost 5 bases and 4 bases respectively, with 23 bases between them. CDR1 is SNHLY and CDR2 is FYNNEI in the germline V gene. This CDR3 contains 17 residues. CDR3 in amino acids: CASSQAAHLAGFYGYTF. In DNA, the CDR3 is TGTGCCAGCAGTCAGGCAGCCCACCTCGCAGGGTTCTATGGCTACACCTTC.

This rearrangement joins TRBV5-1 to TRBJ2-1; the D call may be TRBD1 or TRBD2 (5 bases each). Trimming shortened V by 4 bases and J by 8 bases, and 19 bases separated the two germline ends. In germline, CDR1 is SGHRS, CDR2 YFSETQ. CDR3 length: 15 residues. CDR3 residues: CASSIGTRGLDEQFF. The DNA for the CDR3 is TGCGCCAGCAGCATCGGGACCCGGGGCTTAGATGAGCAGTTCTTC.

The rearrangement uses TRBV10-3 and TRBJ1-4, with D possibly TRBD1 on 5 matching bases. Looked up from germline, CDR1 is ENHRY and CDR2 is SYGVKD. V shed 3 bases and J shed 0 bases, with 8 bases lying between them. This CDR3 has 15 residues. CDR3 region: CAISDGAPTNEKLFF. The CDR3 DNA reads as TGTGCCATCAGTGATGGGGCCCCAACTAATGAAAAACTGTTTTTT.

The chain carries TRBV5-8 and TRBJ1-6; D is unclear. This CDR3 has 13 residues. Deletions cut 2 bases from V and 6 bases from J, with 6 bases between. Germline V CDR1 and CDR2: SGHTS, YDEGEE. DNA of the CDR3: TGTGCCAGCAGCTTCGCAAGTAATTCACCCCTCCACTTT. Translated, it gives CASSFASNSPLHF.

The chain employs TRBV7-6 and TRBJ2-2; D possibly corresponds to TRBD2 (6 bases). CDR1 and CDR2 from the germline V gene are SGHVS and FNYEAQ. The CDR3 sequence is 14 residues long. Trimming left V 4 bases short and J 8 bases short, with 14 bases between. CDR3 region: CASSSMEGSGELFF. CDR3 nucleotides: TGTGCCAGCAGCTCGATGGAGGGGTCTGGGGAGCTGTTTTTT.

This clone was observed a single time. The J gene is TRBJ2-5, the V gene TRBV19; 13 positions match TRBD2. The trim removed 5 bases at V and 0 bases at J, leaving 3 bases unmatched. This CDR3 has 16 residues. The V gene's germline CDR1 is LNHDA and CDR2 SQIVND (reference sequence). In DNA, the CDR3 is TGTGCCAGTAGTGACGGGACTAGCGGGAACCAAGAGACCCAGTACTTC. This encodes CASSDGTSGNQETQYF.